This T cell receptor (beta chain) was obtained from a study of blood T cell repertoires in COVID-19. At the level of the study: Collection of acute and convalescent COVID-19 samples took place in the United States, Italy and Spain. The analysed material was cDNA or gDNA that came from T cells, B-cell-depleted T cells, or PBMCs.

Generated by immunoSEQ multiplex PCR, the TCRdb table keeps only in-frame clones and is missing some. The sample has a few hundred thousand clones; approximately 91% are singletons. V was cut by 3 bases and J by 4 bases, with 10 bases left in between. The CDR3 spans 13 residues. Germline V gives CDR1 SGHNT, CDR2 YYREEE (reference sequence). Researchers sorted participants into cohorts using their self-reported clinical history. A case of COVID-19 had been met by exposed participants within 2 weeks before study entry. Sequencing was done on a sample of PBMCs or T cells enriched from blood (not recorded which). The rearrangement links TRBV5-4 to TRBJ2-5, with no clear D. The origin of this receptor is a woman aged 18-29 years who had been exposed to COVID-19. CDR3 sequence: CASSYPRAETQYF. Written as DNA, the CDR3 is TGTGCCAGCAGCTATCCCCGAGCAGAGACCCAGTACTTC.